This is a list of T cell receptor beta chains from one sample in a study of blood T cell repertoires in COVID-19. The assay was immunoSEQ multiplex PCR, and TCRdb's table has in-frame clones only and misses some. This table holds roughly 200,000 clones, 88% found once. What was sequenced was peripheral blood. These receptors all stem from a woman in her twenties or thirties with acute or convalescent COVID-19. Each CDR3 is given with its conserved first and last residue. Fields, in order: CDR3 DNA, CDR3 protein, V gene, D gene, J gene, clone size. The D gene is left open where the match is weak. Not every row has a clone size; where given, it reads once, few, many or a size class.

cdr3_nt: TGTGCCAGCAGCCCGCTGGTGAGCTCCTACAATGAGCAGTTCTTC; cdr3_aa: CASSPLVSSYNEQFF; v_call: TRBV5-5; d_call: NA; j_call: TRBJ2-1; clone_size: NA
cdr3_nt: TGTGCCAGCAGTTATGGGACAGGGGTTTCGATGAACTATGGCTACACCTTC; cdr3_aa: CASSYGTGVSMNYGYTF; v_call: TRBV5-5; d_call: TRBD1; j_call: TRBJ1-2; clone_size: NA
cdr3_nt: TGTGCCAGCAGTTACGGGTACAGGCAGGTTTTCTTC; cdr3_aa: CASSYGYRQVFF; v_call: TRBV6-2/TRBV6-3; d_call: NA; j_call: TRBJ2-1; clone_size: once
cdr3_nt: TGTGCCAGCAGTGAATCCGGGGTTAACTATGGCTACACCTTC; cdr3_aa: CASSESGVNYGYTF; v_call: TRBV25-1; d_call: NA; j_call: TRBJ1-2; clone_size: NA
cdr3_nt: TGTGCCACTAATAGGGACAGAAATCAGCCCCAGCATTTT; cdr3_aa: CATNRDRNQPQHF; v_call: TRBV2; d_call: TRBD1; j_call: TRBJ1-5; clone_size: NA
cdr3_nt: TGTGCCAGCAGTTCCCAGGGAACTGAAGCTTTCTTT; cdr3_aa: CASSSQGTEAFF; v_call: TRBV28; d_call: NA; j_call: TRBJ1-1; clone_size: NA
cdr3_nt: TGTGCCAGCAGCGTAGGGTCTAGCGCAACTAATGAAAAACTGTTTTTT; cdr3_aa: CASSVGSSATNEKLFF; v_call: TRBV9; d_call: NA; j_call: TRBJ1-4; clone_size: NA
cdr3_nt: TGCGCCAGCAGTGAGAATCTAAATCAGCCCCAGCATTTT; cdr3_aa: CASSENLNQPQHF; v_call: TRBV10-1; d_call: NA; j_call: TRBJ1-5; clone_size: NA
cdr3_nt: TGCGCCAGCAGTGAGTCGAACAGGGTCCAGCCCCAGCATTTT; cdr3_aa: CASSESNRVQPQHF; v_call: TRBV10-2; d_call: NA; j_call: TRBJ1-5; clone_size: NA
cdr3_nt: TGTGCCAGTAGCCCACAGGGACCCGGAAACACCATATATTTT; cdr3_aa: CASSPQGPGNTIYF; v_call: TRBV19; d_call: NA; j_call: TRBJ1-3; clone_size: NA
cdr3_nt: TGCGCCAGCAGCCCCTCCGGGACAGAAGGGTCCGGGGAGCTGTTTTTT; cdr3_aa: CASSPSGTEGSGELFF; v_call: TRBV5-1; d_call: TRBD1; j_call: TRBJ2-2; clone_size: NA
cdr3_nt: TGCGCCAGCCGGGCGGCGTCAGCCAGGGCATACGAGCAGTACTTC; cdr3_aa: CASRAASARAYEQYF; v_call: TRBV5-1; d_call: NA; j_call: TRBJ2-7; clone_size: NA
cdr3_nt: TGTGCCAGCAGTTTATCTTTGGCGGGAGAGAACACCGGGGAGCTGTTTTTT; cdr3_aa: CASSLSLAGENTGELFF; v_call: TRBV27; d_call: TRBD2; j_call: TRBJ2-2; clone_size: NA
cdr3_nt: TGTGCCAGCAGTATCGCCGGGACTAGCAGCTACGAGCAGTACTTC; cdr3_aa: CASSIAGTSSYEQYF; v_call: TRBV6-6; d_call: TRBD2; j_call: TRBJ2-7; clone_size: NA
cdr3_nt: TGTGCCAGCACCCCCAGTCGGGTTGGTGATCAGCCCCAGCATTTT; cdr3_aa: CASTPSRVGDQPQHF; v_call: TRBV28; d_call: NA; j_call: TRBJ1-5; clone_size: NA
cdr3_nt: TGTGCCAGCAGCTTAGTAGGTCAAGCGGAAGCCAGCACAGATACGCAGTATTTT; cdr3_aa: CASSLVGQAEASTDTQYF; v_call: TRBV7-2; d_call: NA; j_call: TRBJ2-3; clone_size: NA
cdr3_nt: TGTGCCATTCACAGGGAAGCCTATGGCTACACCTTC; cdr3_aa: CAIHREAYGYTF; v_call: TRBV5-4; d_call: NA; j_call: TRBJ1-2; clone_size: NA
cdr3_nt: TGTGCCAGTAGTATTTGGATCGACAGGGGCATCGGGGAGCTGTTTTTT; cdr3_aa: CASSIWIDRGIGELFF; v_call: TRBV19; d_call: TRBD1; j_call: TRBJ2-2; clone_size: NA
cdr3_nt: TGTGCCAGCAGTTGGGTCACCGGGTTCTACGAGCAGTACTTC; cdr3_aa: CASSWVTGFYEQYF; v_call: TRBV28; d_call: NA; j_call: TRBJ2-7; clone_size: NA
cdr3_nt: TGTGCCACCGGGACTAGCGGAGATACGCAGTATTTT; cdr3_aa: CATGTSGDTQYF; v_call: TRBV12-3/TRBV12-4; d_call: TRBD2; j_call: TRBJ2-3; clone_size: NA
cdr3_nt: TGTGCCAGCAGCGCAGGAGGGACCCGGGATCAGCCCCAGCATTTT; cdr3_aa: CASSAGGTRDQPQHF; v_call: TRBV5-6; d_call: NA; j_call: TRBJ1-5; clone_size: NA
cdr3_nt: TGCGCCAGCAGGCGGGAACTCTCCTACAATGAGCAGTTCTTC; cdr3_aa: CASRRELSYNEQFF; v_call: TRBV5-1; d_call: NA; j_call: TRBJ2-1; clone_size: NA
cdr3_nt: TGTGCCAGCAGGAGGGAGGGAGTGGGAAATCAGCCCCAGCATTTT; cdr3_aa: CASRREGVGNQPQHF; v_call: TRBV28; d_call: NA; j_call: TRBJ1-5; clone_size: NA
cdr3_nt: TGCGCCAGCAGCTTGGGTTCCAGGGTGATATACACTGAAGCTTTCTTT; cdr3_aa: CASSLGSRVIYTEAFF; v_call: TRBV5-1; d_call: NA; j_call: TRBJ1-1; clone_size: once
cdr3_nt: TGCGCCAGCAGGCAGGGGGCGAGTAATGAGCAGTTCTTC; cdr3_aa: CASRQGASNEQFF; v_call: TRBV5-1; d_call: TRBD1; j_call: TRBJ2-1; clone_size: NA
cdr3_nt: TGTGCCACCAGCGGGGCCGGGGGGTACCAAGAGACCCAGTACTTC; cdr3_aa: CATSGAGGYQETQYF; v_call: TRBV15; d_call: TRBD2; j_call: TRBJ2-5; clone_size: NA
cdr3_nt: TGTGCCAGCAGCTTTCCGACAGGGGCTGAAGCTTTCTTT; cdr3_aa: CASSFPTGAEAFF; v_call: TRBV13; d_call: TRBD1; j_call: TRBJ1-1; clone_size: few
cdr3_nt: TGTGCCACCAGCAGAGTTGGGGACTCGACAGAGCTGTTTTTT; cdr3_aa: CATSRVGDSTELFF; v_call: TRBV15; d_call: NA; j_call: TRBJ2-2; clone_size: few